Listed below are T cell receptor beta chains from one sample, sequenced in a study of CD8+ T cells in alopecia areata. Sequencing used immunoSEQ multiplex PCR; TCRdb keeps in-frame clones, though not all of them. The sample records around 190,000 clones, 55% to 70% being singletons. This specimen consisted of CD4+ T cells sorted from blood, obtained at week 4, from a patient treated with tofacitinib. The receptors were sampled from a human donor with alopecia areata. Each CDR3 is given with its conserved first and last residue. The D gene is left open where the match is weak. Size values are once, few and many counts, or a class for expanded clones, and some rows have none.

j_gene: TRBJ2-3; v_gene: TRBV18; len: 14; d_gene: -; abundance: -; CDR3nt: TGTGCCAGCTCATTCGACGCAAGCACAGATACGCAGTATTTT; CDR3aa: CASSFDASTDTQYF
j_gene: TRBJ1-2; v_gene: TRBV4-1; len: 13; d_gene: TRBD1; abundance: -; CDR3nt: TGCGCCAGCAGCCAAGGGACAGGGGATGGCTACACCTTC; CDR3aa: CASSQGTGDGYTF
j_gene: TRBJ1-5; v_gene: TRBV4-3; len: 13; d_gene: -; abundance: -; CDR3nt: TGCGCCAGCAGCCAAGATTTAGGGCAGCCCCAGCATTTT; CDR3aa: CASSQDLGQPQHF
j_gene: TRBJ1-5; v_gene: TRBV6-5; len: 13; d_gene: -; abundance: -; CDR3nt: TGTGCCAGCAGCCCTACAACAGATCAGCCCCAGCATTTT; CDR3aa: CASSPTTDQPQHF
j_gene: TRBJ1-2; v_gene: TRBV7-6; len: 13; d_gene: TRBD1; abundance: -; CDR3nt: TGTGCCAGCAGCGGGACAGGGTTGTATGGCTACACCTTC; CDR3aa: CASSGTGLYGYTF
j_gene: TRBJ2-5; v_gene: TRBV11-2; len: 12; d_gene: -; abundance: -; CDR3nt: TGTGCCAGCAGTTGGGACGAGGCGGCCCAGTACTTC; CDR3aa: CASSWDEAAQYF
j_gene: TRBJ2-3; v_gene: TRBV25-1; len: 14; d_gene: -; abundance: -; CDR3nt: TGTGCCAGCAGTCCGACAGCAGTCACAGATACGCAGTATTTT; CDR3aa: CASSPTAVTDTQYF
j_gene: TRBJ1-2; v_gene: TRBV2; len: 13; d_gene: TRBD1; abundance: few; CDR3nt: TGTGCCAGCAGTGATACAGGGGACTATGGCTACACCTTC; CDR3aa: CASSDTGDYGYTF
j_gene: TRBJ2-1; v_gene: TRBV30; len: 14; d_gene: -; abundance: -; CDR3nt: TGTGCCTGGAGTGTAAGGGACCGGTTGAACGAGCAGTTCTTC; CDR3aa: CAWSVRDRLNEQFF
j_gene: TRBJ2-3; v_gene: TRBV7-9; len: 15; d_gene: TRBD1; abundance: -; CDR3nt: TGTGCCAGCAGCTCGGGACAGGGAGGCACAGATACGCAGTATTTT; CDR3aa: CASSSGQGGTDTQYF
j_gene: TRBJ2-5; v_gene: TRBV5-1; len: 14; d_gene: TRBD1; abundance: -; CDR3nt: TGCGCCAGCAGCTTCGGACAGGGGGCAGAGACCCAGTACTTC; CDR3aa: CASSFGQGAETQYF
j_gene: TRBJ2-2; v_gene: TRBV10-3; len: 14; d_gene: -; abundance: -; CDR3nt: TGTGCCATCAGCCCTCTTGGGGGCACCGGGGAGCTGTTTTTT; CDR3aa: CAISPLGGTGELFF
j_gene: TRBJ2-2; v_gene: TRBV7-2; len: 16; d_gene: -; abundance: -; CDR3nt: TGTGCCAGCAGCTTGGCGGGGGCTCTCAACACCGGGGAGCTGTTTTTT; CDR3aa: CASSLAGALNTGELFF
j_gene: TRBJ2-5; v_gene: TRBV11-3; len: 15; d_gene: TRBD2; abundance: -; CDR3nt: TGTGCCAGCAGCCGTAGCGGGGGTAGCCAAGAGACCCAGTACTTC; CDR3aa: CASSRSGGSQETQYF
j_gene: TRBJ2-6; v_gene: TRBV7-8; len: 16; d_gene: -; abundance: -; CDR3nt: TGTGCCAGCAGCCAGTCCAGGGTAATTGGGGCCAACGTCCTGACTTTC; CDR3aa: CASSQSRVIGANVLTF
j_gene: TRBJ2-2; v_gene: TRBV7-2; len: 16; d_gene: -; abundance: -; CDR3nt: TGTGCCAGCAGCCCCCGGTATGGGCTGAACACCGGGGAGCTGTTTTTT; CDR3aa: CASSPRYGLNTGELFF
j_gene: TRBJ2-5; v_gene: TRBV2; len: 16; d_gene: TRBD2; abundance: -; CDR3nt: TGTGCCAGCAGTGAACTGAGCGGACTAGCGGGGGGCAGTCACCACTTC; CDR3aa: CASSELSGLAGGSHHF
j_gene: TRBJ2-1; v_gene: TRBV29-1; len: 12; d_gene: -; abundance: -; CDR3nt: TGCAGCGTTGAAGGAGGGGGCAATGAGCAGTTCTTC; CDR3aa: CSVEGGGNEQFF
j_gene: TRBJ1-2; v_gene: TRBV29-1; len: 12; d_gene: TRBD1; abundance: -; CDR3nt: TGCAGCGTTGCCGAGGGACAGCGAGGCTACACCTTC; CDR3aa: CSVAEGQRGYTF
j_gene: TRBJ1-1; v_gene: TRBV7-9; len: 13; d_gene: -; abundance: -; CDR3nt: TGTGCCAGCAGCTTGGGCCCGGGTGGACCCGCTATCTTT; CDR3aa: CASSLGPGGPAIF
j_gene: TRBJ1-2; v_gene: TRBV5-1; len: 14; d_gene: TRBD1; abundance: -; CDR3nt: TGCGCCAGCAGCGAATCAGGGGGAATCTATGGCTACACCTTC; CDR3aa: CASSESGGIYGYTF
j_gene: TRBJ2-1; v_gene: TRBV30; len: 15; d_gene: TRBD2; abundance: -; CDR3nt: TGTGCCTTAGCTAGCGGGGGGGCCATCTACAATGAGCAGTTCTTC; CDR3aa: CALASGGAIYNEQFF
j_gene: TRBJ2-1; v_gene: TRBV7-2; len: 15; d_gene: -; abundance: -; CDR3nt: TGTGCCAGCGGACCCCTTGGGGGCAGCTACAATGAGCAGTTCTTC; CDR3aa: CASGPLGGSYNEQFF
j_gene: TRBJ1-5; v_gene: TRBV19; len: 15; d_gene: -; abundance: -; CDR3nt: TGTGCCAGTAGTACGACAGGAGATAGCAATCAGCCCCAGCATTTT; CDR3aa: CASSTTGDSNQPQHF
j_gene: TRBJ1-1; v_gene: TRBV25-1; len: 14; d_gene: -; abundance: -; CDR3nt: TGTGCCAGCAGTCTGAGGACAGCGAACACTGAAGCTTTCTTT; CDR3aa: CASSLRTANTEAFF
j_gene: TRBJ2-3; v_gene: TRBV7-8; len: 14; d_gene: TRBD2; abundance: -; CDR3nt: TGTGCCAGCAGAAGAGCGGGGAGCACAGATACGCAGTATTTT; CDR3aa: CASRRAGSTDTQYF
j_gene: TRBJ2-3; v_gene: TRBV29-1; len: 16; d_gene: -; abundance: -; CDR3nt: TGCAGCGTTGCCACGGGGCCACTCTCTAGCACAGATACGCAGTATTTT; CDR3aa: CSVATGPLSSTDTQYF
j_gene: TRBJ2-7; v_gene: TRBV7-9; len: 15; d_gene: -; abundance: -; CDR3nt: TGTGCCAGCAGCTCCCTCGACAGACACTCCTACGAGCAGTACTTC; CDR3aa: CASSSLDRHSYEQYF
j_gene: TRBJ1-6; v_gene: TRBV11-3; len: 14; d_gene: -; abundance: -; CDR3nt: TGTGCCAGCAGCCACGCGGTTGGGGGATCACCCCTCCACTTT; CDR3aa: CASSHAVGGSPLHF
j_gene: TRBJ1-2; v_gene: TRBV29-1; len: 15; d_gene: -; abundance: -; CDR3nt: TGCAGCGTTGATCTAGGGGCAGGCTCCCCCTATGGCTACACCTTC; CDR3aa: CSVDLGAGSPYGYTF
j_gene: TRBJ1-2; v_gene: TRBV7-9; len: 14; d_gene: -; abundance: -; CDR3nt: TGTGCCAGCAGCTTAGCGGGACCGAGCTATGGCTACACCTTC; CDR3aa: CASSLAGPSYGYTF
j_gene: TRBJ1-5; v_gene: TRBV4-2; len: 13; d_gene: -; abundance: few; CDR3nt: TGTGCCAGCAGCCAAGAGAGGGATCAGCCCCAGCATTTT; CDR3aa: CASSQERDQPQHF
j_gene: TRBJ2-5; v_gene: TRBV5-1; len: 15; d_gene: -; abundance: -; CDR3nt: TGCGCCAGCAGCTTGGATCAGGGTCCTCAAGAGACCCAGTACTTC; CDR3aa: CASSLDQGPQETQYF
j_gene: TRBJ2-3; v_gene: TRBV9; len: 15; d_gene: -; abundance: -; CDR3nt: TGTGCCAGCAGCGTAGCCCCCAGTAGACAAGATACGCAGTATTTT; CDR3aa: CASSVAPSRQDTQYF
j_gene: TRBJ1-5; v_gene: TRBV30; len: 13; d_gene: -; abundance: -; CDR3nt: TGTGCCTGGGGCCCCTTGGGCAATCAGCCCCAGCATTTT; CDR3aa: CAWGPLGNQPQHF
j_gene: TRBJ1-6; v_gene: TRBV18; len: 16; d_gene: TRBD1; abundance: -; CDR3nt: TGTGCCAGCTCTGCCACAGGGGAACAAGGAAGTTCACCCCTCCACTTT; CDR3aa: CASSATGEQGSSPLHF
j_gene: TRBJ2-3; v_gene: TRBV6-1; len: 13; d_gene: -; abundance: -; CDR3nt: TGTGCCAGCAGTGAACTTCAAGCAGATACGCAGTATTTT; CDR3aa: CASSELQADTQYF
j_gene: TRBJ2-6; v_gene: TRBV10-3; len: 14; d_gene: TRBD1; abundance: -; CDR3nt: TGTGCCATCAGGCAGGGGGCTGGGGCCAACGTCCTGACTTTC; CDR3aa: CAIRQGAGANVLTF
j_gene: TRBJ1-2; v_gene: TRBV7-2; len: 15; d_gene: TRBD1; abundance: few; CDR3nt: TGTGCCAGCAGCCTCCCGGACAGGGCTAACTATGGCTACACCTTC; CDR3aa: CASSLPDRANYGYTF
j_gene: TRBJ1-2; v_gene: TRBV30; len: 12; d_gene: -; abundance: few; CDR3nt: TGTGCCTGGAGCAGGAACTCCTATGGCTACACCTTC; CDR3aa: CAWSRNSYGYTF
j_gene: TRBJ1-1; v_gene: TRBV5-4; len: 15; d_gene: -; abundance: -; CDR3nt: TGTGCCAGCAGCTTGAAGGGGGGGATGAACACTGAAGCTTTCTTT; CDR3aa: CASSLKGGMNTEAFF
j_gene: TRBJ1-1; v_gene: TRBV30; len: 13; d_gene: -; abundance: -; CDR3nt: TGTGCCTGGGGGGGCCTCGTAAACACTGAAGCTTTCTTT; CDR3aa: CAWGGLVNTEAFF
j_gene: TRBJ1-6; v_gene: TRBV27; len: 15; d_gene: -; abundance: -; CDR3nt: TGTGCCAGCAGTCCCCAGGGTCCTTATAATTCACCCCTCCACTTT; CDR3aa: CASSPQGPYNSPLHF
j_gene: TRBJ2-1; v_gene: TRBV12-5; len: 11; d_gene: -; abundance: -; CDR3nt: TGTGCTAGTGGTTCCCTTTTAGAGCAGTTCTTC; CDR3aa: CASGSLLEQFF
j_gene: TRBJ2-7; v_gene: TRBV7-2; len: 14; d_gene: -; abundance: once; CDR3nt: TGTGCCAGCAGCCCCTATTTGACATCCTACGAGCAGTACTTC; CDR3aa: CASSPYLTSYEQYF
j_gene: TRBJ2-1; v_gene: TRBV2; len: 12; d_gene: -; abundance: -; CDR3nt: TGTGCCAGCAGTGAAAGGGGCTTCGAGCAGTTCTTC; CDR3aa: CASSERGFEQFF
j_gene: TRBJ1-5; v_gene: TRBV29-1; len: 13; d_gene: -; abundance: -; CDR3nt: TGCAGCGTTGATGTCGGGGGTGCAGGGGCTGAGCATTTT; CDR3aa: CSVDVGGAGAEHF
j_gene: TRBJ2-5; v_gene: TRBV6-5; len: 14; d_gene: -; abundance: -; CDR3nt: TGTGCCAGCAGTTACGGTTTTGCGCAAGAGACCCAGTACTTC; CDR3aa: CASSYGFAQETQYF
j_gene: TRBJ2-5; v_gene: TRBV9; len: 18; d_gene: TRBD2; abundance: -; CDR3nt: TGTGCCAGCAGCGCCCGGGGACTAGCGGGGGAGAGGCAAGAGACCCAGTACTTC; CDR3aa: CASSARGLAGERQETQYF